A selection of T cell receptor beta chains follows, all from one sample in a study of OX40 agonist ivuxolimab in advanced cancers. Data came from immunoSEQ multiplex PCR; TCRdb stores just in-frame clones and leaves some out. Of 30,000 to 40,000 clones detected, around nine tenths appear once; the ten largest clones hold approximately 22%. Sequencing used CD4+ or CD8+ T cells sorted from blood, obtained in a trial of the OX40 agonist ivuxolimab. Receptors originate from an adult with an advanced solid tumor such as melanoma, head and neck, liver or kidney cancer. The CDR3 runs from the conserved cysteine through the conserved F or W. Fields, in order: clone size, V gene, D gene, J gene, CDR3 protein, CDR3 DNA. A D gene is named only where the DNA matches it firmly. Size values are once, few and many counts, or a class for expanded clones, and some rows have none.

clone_size: -
v_call: TRBV27
d_call: -
j_call: TRBJ1-1
cdr3_aa: CASSLGTLHTEAFF
cdr3_nt: TGTGCCAGCAGTCTCGGGACCCTGCACACTGAAGCTTTCTTT

clone_size: -
v_call: TRBV19
d_call: TRBD1
j_call: TRBJ2-7
cdr3_aa: CASSPRDSGTYEQYF
cdr3_nt: TGTGCCAGTAGTCCTAGGGACAGCGGAACCTACGAGCAGTACTTC

clone_size: -
v_call: TRBV7-2
d_call: -
j_call: TRBJ2-7
cdr3_aa: CASSLAGRTYEQYF
cdr3_nt: TGTGCCAGCAGCTTAGCTGGCCGCACCTACGAGCAGTACTTC

clone_size: -
v_call: TRBV11-2
d_call: -
j_call: TRBJ2-7
cdr3_aa: CASSFYGITYEQYF
cdr3_nt: TGTGCCAGCAGCTTTTACGGGATCACCTACGAGCAGTACTTC

clone_size: -
v_call: TRBV6-1
d_call: -
j_call: TRBJ2-7
cdr3_aa: CATLDTGGYEQYF
cdr3_nt: TGTGCCACCCTGGACACCGGCGGATACGAGCAGTACTTC

clone_size: once
v_call: TRBV11-2
d_call: -
j_call: TRBJ2-5
cdr3_aa: CASSLAGSGETQYF
cdr3_nt: TGTGCCAGCAGCTTAGCCGGGAGTGGAGAGACCCAGTACTTC

clone_size: -
v_call: TRBV30
d_call: TRBD2
j_call: TRBJ2-5
cdr3_aa: CAWSLGLAGYQETQYF
cdr3_nt: TGTGCCTGGAGTCTAGGACTAGCGGGCTACCAAGAGACCCAGTACTTC

clone_size: -
v_call: TRBV30
d_call: -
j_call: TRBJ2-5
cdr3_aa: CAWSVPLGRGLGETQYF
cdr3_nt: TGTGCCTGGAGTGTACCTTTGGGGCGGGGTTTGGGGGAGACCCAGTACTTC

clone_size: -
v_call: TRBV10-3
d_call: TRBD1
j_call: TRBJ2-7
cdr3_aa: CAITGTAFSYEQYF
cdr3_nt: TGTGCCATTACCGGGACAGCATTCTCCTACGAGCAGTACTTC

clone_size: -
v_call: TRBV4-1
d_call: -
j_call: TRBJ1-2
cdr3_aa: CASSQEQGVGFGYTF
cdr3_nt: TGCGCCAGCAGCCAAGAACAAGGCGTGGGTTTTGGCTACACCTTC

clone_size: -
v_call: TRBV7-6
d_call: -
j_call: TRBJ2-5
cdr3_aa: CASSLSWSGQETQYF
cdr3_nt: TGTGCCAGCAGCTTGTCGTGGTCTGGACAAGAGACCCAGTACTTC

clone_size: -
v_call: TRBV28
d_call: -
j_call: TRBJ2-7
cdr3_aa: CASSQGQTHSYEQYF
cdr3_nt: TGTGCCAGCAGTCAGGGCCAGACACACTCCTACGAGCAGTACTTC

clone_size: -
v_call: TRBV4-3
d_call: -
j_call: TRBJ2-1
cdr3_aa: CASSYSYNEQFF
cdr3_nt: TGCGCCAGCAGCTACAGCTACAATGAGCAGTTCTTC

clone_size: -
v_call: TRBV7-2
d_call: -
j_call: TRBJ1-2
cdr3_aa: CASSLGRAASNYGYTF
cdr3_nt: TGTGCCAGCAGCCTCGGGAGGGCCGCTTCTAACTATGGCTACACCTTC

clone_size: -
v_call: TRBV27
d_call: -
j_call: TRBJ2-7
cdr3_aa: CASSFLVGTEQYF
cdr3_nt: TGTGCCAGCAGTTTTCTGGTCGGCACCGAGCAGTACTTC

clone_size: once
v_call: TRBV7-8
d_call: TRBD1
j_call: TRBJ2-7
cdr3_aa: CASSLLGQGGYEQYF
cdr3_nt: TGTGCCAGCAGCTTATTAGGACAGGGAGGCTACGAGCAGTACTTC

clone_size: -
v_call: TRBV7-9
d_call: TRBD1
j_call: TRBJ1-4
cdr3_aa: CASSPPDRAVEKLFF
cdr3_nt: TGTGCCAGCAGCCCCCCCGACAGGGCGGTTGAAAAACTGTTTTTT

clone_size: -
v_call: TRBV29-1
d_call: -
j_call: TRBJ1-1
cdr3_aa: CSVEPENSYTEAFF
cdr3_nt: TGCAGCGTGGAACCGGAGAACAGCTACACTGAAGCTTTCTTT

clone_size: -
v_call: TRBV25-1
d_call: -
j_call: TRBJ2-7
cdr3_aa: CASMGASLYEQYF
cdr3_nt: TGTGCCAGCATGGGGGCGTCTTTATACGAGCAGTACTTC

clone_size: -
v_call: TRBV7-3
d_call: -
j_call: TRBJ2-7
cdr3_aa: CASSQGLPGLRGYEQYF
cdr3_nt: TGTGCCAGCAGCCAGGGTCTACCGGGACTTAGAGGGTACGAGCAGTACTTC

clone_size: -
v_call: TRBV25-1
d_call: TRBD1
j_call: TRBJ2-7
cdr3_aa: CASSELGDSYSSYEQYF
cdr3_nt: TGTGCCAGCAGTGAATTGGGGGACAGCTATTCCTCCTACGAGCAGTACTTC